This entry features one T cell receptor (beta chain) sequence. As processed by the authors: Amplification of reference gene primers provided the estimated nucleated cell counts. Sequencing was performed with immunoSEQ multiplex PCR; in TCRdb, only in-frame clones are kept and a portion is missing. V and J calls and clone size are as listed in that table; D and trimming were resolved from the DNA. The sample consists of 100,000 to 150,000 clones, about 88% of them appearing once. CDR3 size: 13 residues. Germline CDR1 SGHTA, CDR2 FQGNSA. Trimming took off 3 bases at V and 5 bases at J, with 10 bases between the two ends. This specimen belongs to a study of blood T cell repertoires in COVID-19. In the study overall: Collection of acute and convalescent COVID-19 samples took place in the United States, Italy and Spain. From T cells, B-cell-depleted T cells, or PBMCs came the material, which was cDNA or gDNA.

This clonotype was obtained from a woman of 80 years or more with acute or convalescent COVID-19. V is TRBV7-2 and J is TRBJ2-5; no clear D. Source material: peripheral blood. As DNA, the CDR3 is TGTGCCAGCAGCTTTTCGGTCGGGGAGACCCAGTACTTC. It is translated as CASSFSVGETQYF.